Following are 8 T cell receptor beta chains from one sample sequenced in a study of blood T cell repertoires in COVID-19. Data came from immunoSEQ multiplex PCR; TCRdb stores just in-frame clones and leaves some out. The sample includes 200,000 to 300,000 clones, roughly 80% of them seen just once. Sequencing was performed on peripheral blood. The source of these receptors is a woman aged 80 or over with COVID-19, enrolled during active disease.

This clone appeared a few times. The chain couples TRBV5-1 to TRBJ2-4; TRBD2 matches 7 bases. Germline V gene data show CDR1 as SGHRS and CDR2 as YFSETQ. This CDR3 spans 19 amino acids. With 1 base clipped from V and 9 bases from J, the junction kept 22 bases outside the gene matches. The CDR3 DNA reads as TGCGCCAGCAGCTTGAGCCCCAGAGGGACTAAGAACCCCCAAGGCATTCAGTACTTC. As protein: CASSLSPRGTKNPQGIQYF.

The chain joins TRBV18 to TRBJ1-4; D is undetermined. CDR1 is KGHSH, CDR2 LQKENI, per germline. The V and J ends lost 3 bases and 5 bases respectively, with 7 bases between them. The CDR3 loop spans 13 amino acids. CDR3 amino acids: CASSPGANEKLFF. The CDR3 bases are TGTGCCAGCTCACCTGGTGCGAATGAAAAACTGTTTTTT. Based on the CDR3 plus reference TRBV18 and TRBJ1-4, the full variable domain is NAGVMQNPRHLVRRRGQEARLRCSPMKGHSHVYWYRQLPEEGLKFMVYLQKENIIDESGMPKERFSAEFPKEGPSILRIQQVVRGDSAAYFCASSPGANEKLFFGSGTQLSVL.

V gene TRBV3-1 (or the pseudogene TRBV3-2) combines with J gene TRBJ1-2; 8 nucleotides match TRBD1. Looked up from germline, CDR1 is LGHDT and CDR2 is YNNKEL (reference sequence). The CDR3 covers 12 residues. Trimming removed 5 bases from V and 9 bases from J; junction bases left unmatched: 5. In nucleotides, the CDR3 is TGTGCCAGCAGCGGACAGGGTCAACGCTACACCTTC. It codes for CASSGQGQRYTF.

This clone was detected only a few times. The junction does not match germline at one end; this may be a read error. V usage is TRBV6-5 and J usage is TRBJ1-5; 9 bases fit TRBD1. CDR3 length: 16 residues. Germline lookup yields CDR1 MNHEY and CDR2 SVGAGI. The CDR3 region has the DNA TGTGCCAGCAGATACTACGGACAGGGGAACAATCAGCCCCAGCATTTT. Its protein product is CASRYYGQGNNQPQHF.

This chain uses TRBV9 with TRBJ2-1; D is uncertain. Germline CDR1 SGDLS, CDR2 YYNGEE. V lost 0 bases and J lost 0, with 4 bases in between. There are 14 residues in the CDR3. The CDR3 DNA sequence: TGTGCCAGCAGCGTAGGGAGCTCCTACAATGAGCAGTTCTTC. This gives the protein CASSVGSSYNEQFF.

The chain combines TRBV7-9 with TRBJ1-1; D is perhaps TRBD1 (6 bases). The CDR3 covers 13 residues. Germline assignment: CDR1 SEHNR and CDR2 FQNEAQ (reference sequence). V was pared by 3 bases and J by 7 bases, with 12 bases between. As DNA, the CDR3 is TGTGCCAGCAGCTTCAACAAAGGGGGTGAAGCTTTCTTT. This codes for CASSFNKGGEAFF. The full variable domain, in which reference TRBV7-9 and TRBJ1-1 provide the parts outside the CDR3, is DTGVSQNPRHKITKRGQNVTFRCDPISEHNRLYWYRQTLGQGPEFLTYFQNEAQLEKSRLLSDRFSAERPKGSFSTLEIQRTEQGDSAMYLCASSFNKGGEAFFGQGTRLTVV.

The chain couples TRBV10-3 to TRBJ1-1; tentatively, D is TRBD1 (6 bases). V lost 7 bases to trimming and J lost 5 bases, with 17 bases between them. The germline CDR1 and CDR2 sequences are ENHRY and SYGVKD. The CDR3 sequence is 14 residues long. The CDR3 is CAITPNDRRTEAFF. The DNA of the CDR3 is TGTGCCATCACCCCAAACGACAGGAGGACTGAAGCTTTCTTT.

The chain employs TRBV3-1 (or the pseudogene TRBV3-2) and TRBJ1-2, with D possibly TRBD1 on 6 matching bases. The CDR3 has 15 residues. Germline V gene data show CDR1 as LGHDT and CDR2 as YNNKEL (reference sequence). V shed 2 bases and J shed 7 bases, with 17 bases lying between them. The CDR3 reads CASSQIPGTPSGYTF. The CDR3, as DNA: TGTGCCAGCAGCCAAATACCCGGGACACCAAGTGGCTACACCTTC.